Listed below are T cell receptor beta chains from one sample, sequenced in a study of T cell repertoires in cytomegalovirus infection. In TCRdb, the reads were re-called with MiXCR into one record per CDR3 protein. This sample has 360,000 or so distinct CDR3 sequences, with roughly 34% found just once. The antigens of these receptors remain unknown. This material consisted of cultured PBMCs, taken from culture after CMV antigen stimulation. These receptors all come from a human donor in good health (CMV status not recorded). Some clones in this sample may be carry-over from other donors' samples. CDR3s include the opening cysteine and the closing phenylalanine or tryptophan. A D gene is named only where the DNA matches it firmly. For some rows the clone size is stated as once, few or many, or as a class when expanded; others skip it.

TRBV19	.	.	TRBJ1-5	TGTGCCAGTAGTATCCTGACAGGAAATCAGCCCCAGCATTTT	CASSILTGNQPQHF
TRBV14	.	.	TRBJ2-3	TGTGCCAGCAGCCCTGGGATAGCGAGGTTGACAGATACGCAGTATTTT	CASSPGIARLTDTQYF
TRBV7-6	.	.	TRBJ2-5	TGTGCCAGCAGCTTATTGGCAGGGGGGAAGCAAGAGACCCAGTACTTC	CASSLLAGGKQETQYF
TRBV7-2	TRBD1	many	TRBJ2-5	TGTGCCAGCAGCTTAGTCTGGGACAGGGTACAAGAGACCCAGTACTTC	CASSLVWDRVQETQYF
TRBV7-2	TRBD1	.	TRBJ1-6	TGTGCCAGCAGCTTAGGTTTAGGGACAGGGTATAGGCATTCACCCCTCCACTTT	CASSLGLGTGYRHSPLHF
TRBV4-1	.	few	TRBJ2-3	TGCGCCAGCAGCCAAGAAATAGGACGGATCACAGATACGCAGTATTTT	CASSQEIGRITDTQYF
TRBV11-2	.	few	TRBJ2-1	TGTGCCAGCAGCCCTCATCAGGATGAGCAGTTCTTC	CASSPHQDEQFF
TRBV6-2/TRBV6-3	TRBD1	few	TRBJ1-1	TGTGCCAGCAGGGCCGGGACAGGGGCCCCTGAAGCTTTCTTT	CASRAGTGAPEAFF
TRBV6-5	.	.	TRBJ1-2	TGTGCCAGCAGTTACAAGTCCGAGTATGGCTACACCTTC	CASSYKSEYGYTF
TRBV7-2	TRBD2	.	TRBJ2-1	TGTGCCAGCAGCCTCCCTGAGCGGGAGACAAGGTCCTACAATGAGCAGTTCTTC	CASSLPERETRSYNEQFF
TRBV6-6	.	once	TRBJ2-5	TGTGCCAGCAGCCCGCACAGGGTTCAAGAGACCCAGTACTTC	CASSPHRVQETQYF
TRBV30	.	.	TRBJ1-1	TGTGCCTGGAGTACGATGGGGGAAGGTAACACTGAAGCTTTCTTT	CAWSTMGEGNTEAFF
TRBV10-3	TRBD2	many	TRBJ2-1	TGTGCCATCAGTCCCGGACTAGCGGGAAACAATGAGCAGTTCTTC	CAISPGLAGNNEQFF
TRBV4-1	.	.	TRBJ2-4	TGCGCCAGCAGCCAAGAGCGAGGGGGGGTAAACATTCAGTACTTC	CASSQERGGVNIQYF
TRBV7-3	.	few	TRBJ2-7	TGTGCCAGCAGCTTAATTCCAGCTTCCGAGCAGTACTTC	CASSLIPASEQYF
TRBV6-2/TRBV6-3	.	many	TRBJ1-2	TGTGCCAGCAGTTACACGGGACCAAACTATGGCTACACCTTC	CASSYTGPNYGYTF
TRBV15	.	.	TRBJ1-1	TGTGCCACCAGCAGAGTCCGGGGGTCAACTGAAGCTTTCTTT	CATSRVRGSTEAFF
TRBV12-3/TRBV12-4	TRBD1	.	TRBJ2-4	TGTGCCAGCAGCAGGGACAGCAAAAACATTCAGTACTTC	CASSRDSKNIQYF
TRBV11-2	.	few	TRBJ2-5	TGTGCCAGCAGCCAGGTCGAGATTAGGAGGGAGACCCAGTACTTC	CASSQVEIRRETQYF
TRBV6-2/TRBV6-3	.	few	TRBJ1-5	TGTGCCAGCAGTTACTCTCCTAGGAATCAGGGACGCTATCAGCCCCAGCATTTT	CASSYSPRNQGRYQPQHF
TRBV19	TRBD2	few	TRBJ2-1	TGTGCCAGTAGGAGAGCGGGAGGGGGGAATGAGCAGTTCTTC	CASRRAGGGNEQFF
TRBV6-1	.	.	TRBJ1-5	TGTGCCAGCGTTGGTTCCTTTGTGGGGATCCGAGGCAATCAGCCCCAGCATTTT	CASVGSFVGIRGNQPQHF
TRBV29-1	TRBD2	.	TRBJ2-3	TGCAGCGTTGATTCTACTAGCGGGATAGGGAATACGCAGTATTTT	CSVDSTSGIGNTQYF
TRBV5-6	.	few	TRBJ2-5	TGTGCCAGCAGCTTGATGGCGGTGCTGGGAGAGACCCAGTACTTC	CASSLMAVLGETQYF
TRBV11-2	.	.	TRBJ1-2	TGTGCCAGCAGCTCATGGCGAGTCTTGGGTTATGGCTACACCTTC	CASSSWRVLGYGYTF